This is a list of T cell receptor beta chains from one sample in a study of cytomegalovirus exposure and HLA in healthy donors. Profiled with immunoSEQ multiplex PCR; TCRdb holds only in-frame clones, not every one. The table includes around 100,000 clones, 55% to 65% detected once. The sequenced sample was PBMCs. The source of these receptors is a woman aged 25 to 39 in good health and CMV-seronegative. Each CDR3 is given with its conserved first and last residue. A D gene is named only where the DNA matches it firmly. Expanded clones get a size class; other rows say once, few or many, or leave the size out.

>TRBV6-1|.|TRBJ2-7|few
CASRGGQAYEQYF
TGTGCCAGCAGAGGAGGGCAGGCCTACGAGCAGTACTTC
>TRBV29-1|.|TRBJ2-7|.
CSAAQAYEQYF
TGCAGCGCCGCACAGGCCTACGAGCAGTACTTC
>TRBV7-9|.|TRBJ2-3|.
CASSFGSGTDTQYF
TGTGCCAGCAGCTTCGGGAGTGGGACAGATACGCAGTATTTT
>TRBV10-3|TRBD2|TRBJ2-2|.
CAISGKTTGLAGLFTGELFF
TGTGCCATCAGTGGGAAAACAACGGGACTAGCGGGACTTTTCACCGGGGAGCTGTTTTTT
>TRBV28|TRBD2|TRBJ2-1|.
CASSGGLAGNLPYNEQFF
TGTGCCAGCAGTGGGGGACTAGCGGGTAACCTCCCCTACAATGAGCAGTTCTTC
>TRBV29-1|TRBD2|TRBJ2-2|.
CSVATEGLVPTGELFF
TGCAGCGTGGCTACAGAGGGACTAGTTCCGACCGGGGAGCTGTTTTTT
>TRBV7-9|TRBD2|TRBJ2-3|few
CASSSGLAGPTDTQYF
TGTGCCAGCAGCTCCGGACTAGCGGGACCCACAGATACGCAGTATTTT
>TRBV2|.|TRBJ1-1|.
CASSLWGGTTEAFF
TGTGCCAGCAGCCTGTGGGGGGGGACCACTGAAGCTTTCTTT
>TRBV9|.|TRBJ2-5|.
CASSTGNQETQYF
TGTGCCAGCAGCACCGGGAACCAAGAGACCCAGTACTTC
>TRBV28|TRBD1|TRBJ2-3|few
CAGAGRGPTDTQYF
TGTGCCGGCGCGGGCAGGGGGCCCACAGATACGCAGTATTTT
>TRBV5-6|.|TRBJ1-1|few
CASSLGRTAEAFF
TGTGCCAGCAGCTTGGGTAGGACAGCTGAAGCTTTCTTT
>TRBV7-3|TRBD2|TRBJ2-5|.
CASSPSGNLETQYF
TGTGCCAGCAGCCCCAGCGGGAACTTAGAGACCCAGTACTTC
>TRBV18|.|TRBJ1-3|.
CASSPYGDSGNTIYF
TGTGCCAGCTCACCATACGGGGACTCTGGAAACACCATATATTTT
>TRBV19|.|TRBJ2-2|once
CASSSKTANTGELFF
TGTGCCAGTAGTAGCAAGACAGCGAACACCGGGGAGCTGTTTTTT
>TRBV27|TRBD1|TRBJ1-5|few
CASSLSPGTGISLHQPQHF
TGTGCCAGCAGTTTATCCCCCGGGACAGGTATTTCATTGCATCAGCCCCAGCATTTT